The sample holds many counts of the clone carrying this T cell receptor (beta chain). The antigen is not known. As the method for making TCR beta libraries, quantitative 5'-RACE with molecular barcodes was used. MiXCR, run by TCRdb on the 5' RACE reads, gives a single entry per CDR3 protein. The sample holds about 100,000 distinct CDR3 sequences; almost 8.5% are singletons and the top ten take 9.9%. This specimen comes from a study of CD8 T cells in ankylosing spondylitis. Germline V gene data show CDR1 as LGHNA and CDR2 as YNFKEQ. CDR3 length: 14 amino acids. V was clipped by 1 base and J by 9 bases, with 13 bases between them. General study results and limits: As reported, disease-linked clones showed significant enrichment in matched ankylosing spondylitis synovial fluid.

The TCR was taken from a male donor with ankylosing spondylitis or in good health (not recorded which). Sequencing input: blood, either unsorted or a sorted T cell fraction (not recorded which). V gene TRBV4-2 combines with J gene TRBJ1-5; no clear D. The DNA for the CDR3 is TGTGCCAGCAGCCAAGTAAAGCAGGTACGGCCCCAGCATTTT. Protein product: CASSQVKQVRPQHF.